This TCR beta chain appears in the sequencing data of a study of metastatic and nonmetastatic thyroid tumors. At the level of the study: Repertoires were compared across blood and tumor or nodule tissue from malignant and benign thyroid patients. Findings and limits, study-wide: Benign nodules reportedly had significantly lower TCR beta diversity than malignant thyroid tumors in blood and tumor.

The V gene lost 3 bases and the J gene lost 3 bases, with 11 bases spanning the gap. Germline-derived CDR1 and CDR2 are GTSNPN and SVGIG (reference sequence). The CDR3 covers 13 residues. This clone was observed at least ten times. No antigen is known for it. Through MiXCR, TCRdb re-clonotyped the PCR reads. The sample carries around 29,000 clones, roughly 19% recorded once. No patient had received any treatment before thyroid surgery. The source of this sequence is a female donor with papillary thyroid cancer or a benign thyroid nodule (not recorded which). Some clones in this sample may be carry-over from other donors' samples. Material: blood. V is TRBV30 and J is TRBJ1-2, with a possible D match to TRBD1 (5 bases). In DNA, the CDR3 is TGTGCCTGGAGGAGGGACTGGGACTATGGCTACACCTTC. It translates to CAWRRDWDYGYTF.